A single sample is the source of the 21 T cell receptor beta chains below, sequenced in a study of Graves' ophthalmopathy and Graves' hyperthyroidism. The authors amplified TCR beta CDR3 regions, and they did so from RNA transcripts for repertoire sequencing. The first round was an RT-PCR with HTBI primers, and the second round was a multiplex PCR. Each CDR3 protein is one row after TCRdb ran MiXCR on the multiplex PCR reads. The sample carries about 1.2 million distinct CDR3 sequences, 36% recorded once. The source material was peripheral blood or thyroid tissue (not recorded which). The receptors stem from an adult man with Graves' hyperthyroidism.

This clonotype was counted ten times or more. The chain employs TRBV2 and TRBJ1-1; D perhaps matches TRBD1 (5 bases). Germline V CDR1 and CDR2: SNHLY, FYNNEI. The CDR3 is 14 residues long. The ends were cut back, 8 bases at V and 0 bases at J, with 13 bases in the middle. The DNA for the CDR3 is TGTGCCAGCTTACGCGGAGGGGTGAACACTGAAGCTTTCTTT. This codes for CASLRGGVNTEAFF.

This clonotype has more than one count but fewer than ten. The CDR3 DNA reads TGTGCCAGCACGACAGGGGCTCTCTCTGGAAACACCATATATTTT. Its protein is CASTTGALSGNTIYF. V usage is TRBV6-1 and J usage is TRBJ1-3, with TRBD1 identical over 8 bases. The CDR3 is 15 amino acids. Germline values: CDR1 MNHNS, CDR2 SASEGT. V trimming: 7 bases; J trimming: 0 bases; junction bases outside the gene matches: 5.

The chain employs TRBV7-2 and TRBJ2-2, with a weak D call TRBD1 (6 bases). Trimming stripped 1 base from V and 1 base from J, with 10 bases between. CDR1 and CDR2 (germline): SGHTA, FQGNSA. The CDR3 covers 16 residues. The CDR3 DNA follows: TGTGCCAGCAGCTTAGACAGGGACCGGAACACCGGGGAGCTGTTTTTT. Protein product: CASSLDRDRNTGELFF.

The CDR3 here is CASRKKSRGLAATNEKLFF. CDR3 DNA sequence: TGTGCCAGTAGGAAGAAAAGCAGGGGTCTTGCGGCAACTAATGAAAAACTGTTTTTT. The genes are TRBV19 and TRBJ1-4; the D gene is possibly TRBD1 (6 bases). Looked up from germline, CDR1 is LNHDA and CDR2 is SQIVND (reference sequence). The CDR3 is 19 residues long. V was cut by 6 bases and J by 0 bases, with 23 bases left in between.

The chain recombines TRBV10-1 with TRBJ1-1; D uncertain. Trimming stripped 3 bases from V and 4 bases from J, with 18 bases between. This CDR3 has 16 amino acids. Germline V gives CDR1 WNHNN, CDR2 SYGVQD (reference sequence). CDR3 DNA sequence: TGCGCCAGCAGTGAAGTAGAGTACCCGACGGGCACTGAAGCTTTCTTT. The encoded protein is CASSEVEYPTGTEAFF.

V gene TRBV13 combines with J gene TRBJ2-2; 8 bases align to TRBD1. The CDR3 covers 15 residues. V shed 5 bases, J shed 1 base, and the junction held 3 bases outside the gene matches. Germline lookup yields CDR1 PRHDT and CDR2 FYEKMQ (reference sequence). CDR3 protein: CASSPGGKNTGELFF. In DNA form, the CDR3 reads TGTGCCAGCAGCCCAGGGGGCAAGAACACCGGGGAGCTGTTTTTT.

This sequence joins TRBV29-1 and TRBJ1-2, with D possibly matching TRBD1 (6 bases). The V gene lost 5 bases and the J gene lost 0 bases, with 10 bases spanning the gap. This CDR3 region has 13 residues. Germline-derived CDR1 and CDR2 are SQVTM and ANQGSEA. The CDR3 sequence is CSVRTASNYGYTF. The CDR3 region has the DNA TGCAGCGTTAGGACAGCCTCTAACTATGGCTACACCTTC.

This clonotype was seen repeatedly, ten times or more. The chain has TRBV7-9 and TRBJ2-7; 7 nucleotides line up with TRBD1. J lost 4 bases, V lost 4 bases, and 10 bases had no gene match. The CDR3 runs to 15 residues. Per the germline V gene, CDR1 is SEHNR and CDR2 is FQNEAQ (reference sequence). This chain's CDR3 is CASSSNRGQKYEQYF. The CDR3 DNA sequence: TGTGCCAGCAGCTCCAACAGGGGACAAAAGTACGAGCAGTACTTC.

As to this clonotype: Germline is not matched at one junction end, which may reflect a read error. The CDR3 protein is CACSLEPYRVSEQYF. CDR3 nucleotides: TGTGCCTGCAGCTTGGAACCGTACAGGGTTTCCGAGCAGTACTTC. The chain employs TRBV11-2 and TRBJ2-7, with D perhaps TRBD1 (6 bases). Germline lookup yields CDR1 SGHAT and CDR2 FQNNGV. This CDR3 has 15 residues.

This clonotype was seen many times. The rearrangement uses TRBV6-6 and TRBJ2-7; TRBD1 aligns across 7 bases. V was clipped by 4 bases and J by 2 bases; unmatched bases: 5. Germline V gene lookup returns CDR1 MNHNY and CDR2 SVGAGI (reference sequence). The CDR3 has 14 amino acids. Here the CDR3 reads CASSSGTAPYEQYF. CDR3 sequence (DNA): TGTGCCAGCAGTTCAGGGACAGCTCCCTACGAGCAGTACTTC.

This clonotype has ten or more counts. The chain carries TRBV7-6 and TRBJ1-6, with D unresolved. Germline CDR1 is SGHVS and CDR2 is FNYEAQ. This CDR3 comprises 14 residues. Trimming removed 5 bases from V and 9 bases from J, with 14 bases in between. CDR3 sequence reads: CASSKDPLGSPLHF. For the CDR3, the DNA is TGTGCCAGCAGCAAGGACCCACTGGGTTCACCCCTCCACTTT.

This clonotype was found a few times. The chain is built from TRBV10-3 and TRBJ1-1; D gene uncertain. Trimming took 5 bases from V and 3 from J, leaving 16 bases between them. Per germline, CDR1 ENHRY and CDR2 SYGVKD. CDR3 length: 15 residues. CDR3 in DNA: TGTGCCATCAGTTCCAACAGCCTTGGGGACACTGAAGCTTTCTTT. This gives the protein CAISSNSLGDTEAFF.

In the case of this clonotype: A junction boundary mismatches the germline segment, possibly from a read error. The chain uses TRBV6-1 and TRBJ1-1; tentatively, D is TRBD1 (5 bases). The CDR3 runs to 13 residues. In germline, CDR1 is MNHNS, CDR2 SASEGT. CDR3 in DNA: TGTGCCAGCAGTGCGACAGCTACCACTGAAGCTCTCTTT. This encodes CASSATATTEALF.

This clonotype was observed a handful of times. The V call is TRBV25-1, the J call TRBJ2-5; 15 bases are a match to TRBD2. Germline values: CDR1 MGHDK, CDR2 SYGVNS. There are 14 residues in the CDR3. J gave up 4 bases and V 6 bases, and 0 bases lay outside the gene matches. The CDR3 here is CASRGLAGGETQYF. CDR3 DNA: TGTGCCAGCAGGGGACTAGCGGGGGGAGAGACCCAGTACTTC. Together with reference TRBV25-1 and TRBJ2-5, the CDR3 gives the full variable domain: EADIYQTPRYLVIGTGKKITLECSQTMGHDKMYWYQQDPGMELHLIHYSYGVNSTEKGDLSSESTVSRIRTEHFPLTLESARPSHTSQYLCASRGLAGGETQYFGPGTRLLVL.

V gene TRBV5-1 combines with J gene TRBJ2-7, with D possibly being TRBD1 (6 bases). The germline V and J ends were trimmed by 0 bases and 1 base, with 11 bases remaining between them. CDR1 and CDR2 from the germline V gene are SGHRS and YFSETQ. The CDR3 has 15 residues. DNA of the CDR3: TGCGCCAGCAGCTTGGTAGGACAGAGGTCCTACGAGCAGTACTTC. This translates into CASSLVGQRSYEQYF.

This clonotype was recorded at least ten times. The J gene is TRBJ2-2, the V gene TRBV9; D unresolved. The germline V and J ends were trimmed by 4 bases and 10 bases, with 8 bases remaining between them. CDR1 is SGDLS, CDR2 YYNGEE, per germline. The length of the CDR3 is 11 residues. This CDR3 reads CASSSNLELFF. The CDR3 region has the DNA TGTGCCAGCAGCTCCAACCTGGAGCTGTTTTTT. Supplemented by reference TRBV9 and TRBJ2-2, the full variable domain reads DSGVTQTPKHLITATGQRVTLRCSPRSGDLSVYWYQQSLDQGLQFLIQYYNGEERAKGNILERFSAQQFPDLHSELNLSSLELGDSALYFCASSSNLELFFGEGSRLTVL.

This clonotype was counted only a few times. A clone one base away is much larger, so this may be a read error. The rearrangement uses TRBV20-1 and TRBJ1-2; no reliable D call. Per the germline V gene, CDR1 is DFQATT and CDR2 is SNEGSKA (reference sequence). The CDR3 spans 11 residues. This chain's CDR3 is CSAKQDYGHTF. CDR3 nucleotide sequence: TGCAGTGCGAAACAAGACTATGGCCACACCTTC.

The table lists this clonotype with many counts. This chain connects TRBV10-3 to TRBJ2-6, with D perhaps matching TRBD1 (5 bases). V gave up 0 bases and J gave up 3 bases, with 15 bases separating them. The CDR3 has 18 residues. The germline gives CDR1 ENHRY, CDR2 SYGVKD. DNA for the CDR3: TGTGCCATCAGTGAGTCGATTTCTGGGGCGCGTGGGGCCAACGTCCTGACTTTC. It is translated as CAISESISGARGANVLTF.

This clonotype has a count of ten or more. The gene calls are TRBV20-1 and TRBJ1-2; 7 bases agree with TRBD1. From germline, CDR1 is DFQATT and CDR2 SNEGSKA (reference sequence). The length of the CDR3 is 14 residues. Trimming removed 6 bases from V and 1 base from J; junction bases left unmatched: 8. The CDR3 bases are TGCAGTGCAGTCGGGACAGCAAATAACTATGGCTACACCTTC. It is translated as CSAVGTANNYGYTF.

The chain combines TRBV11-2 with TRBJ1-6, with D unresolved. V shed 7 bases and J shed 16 bases, with 17 bases lying between them. Germline-derived CDR1 and CDR2 are SGHAT and FQNNGV. This CDR3 has 12 amino acids. The CDR3 sequence is CASTPREGGLHF. In DNA form, the CDR3 reads TGTGCCAGCACCCCCCGAGAGGGAGGTCTCCACTTT.

This clonotype has only a few counts. An end of the junction does not agree with germline; a read error may underlie this. This sequence joins TRBV7-7 and TRBJ1-6; no clear D. The CDR3 has 13 residues. Germline CDR1 and CDR2: SSHAT and FNYEAQ (reference sequence). The CDR3 protein is CASSLNERSPLHF. CDR3 bases: TGTGCTAGCAGCTTAAATGAACGTTCACCCCTCCACTTT.